This entry lists 18 T cell receptor beta chains sequenced from one sample in a study of cytomegalovirus exposure and HLA in healthy donors. PCR involved 60 Vbeta and 13 Jbeta primers. Repertoires were generated with immunoSEQ multiplex PCR, while TCRdb's copy carries only in-frame clones and drops some. The repertoire has 120,000 to 150,000 clones, 55% to 80% of them found once; the top ten carry 1% to 1.5%. The specimen sequenced was PBMCs. The receptors stem from a middle-aged woman in good health and CMV-seronegative.

This clone was detected a few times. The V call is TRBV7-9, the J call TRBJ2-5, with D possibly being TRBD1 (5 bases). Germline lookup yields CDR1 SEHNR and CDR2 FQNEAQ (reference sequence). Deletions cut 5 bases from V and 0 bases from J, with 10 bases between. The CDR3 consists of 14 residues. This CDR3 reads CASSPTVYQETQYF. In DNA, the CDR3 is TGTGCCAGCAGCCCGACAGTGTACCAAGAGACCCAGTACTTC.

The chain joins TRBV6-6 to TRBJ1-6; TRBD1 might be the D (5 bases). This CDR3 is built from 13 residues. Trimming took 6 bases from V and 8 from J, leaving 11 bases between them. Germline V gene sequence: CDR1 MNHNY, CDR2 SVGAGI (reference sequence). CDR3: CASREGRDSPLHF. In DNA, the CDR3 is TGTGCCAGCAGGGAGGGGCGGGATTCACCCCTCCACTTT.

This clone was counted a few times. V usage is TRBV6-5 and J usage is TRBJ2-1; 8 bases are a match to TRBD1. The CDR3 is 15 amino acids. The germline V gene has CDR1 MNHEY and CDR2 SVGAGI. After removal of 2 bases from V and 3 bases from J, the junction contained 3 bases not matched to a gene. CDR3 coding DNA: TGTGCCAGCAGTTACACAGGACAGGGCTACAATGAGCAGTTCTTC. It yields the protein CASSYTGQGYNEQFF.

This sequence joins TRBV5-4 and TRBJ2-3; 10 bases fit TRBD2. The V segment lost 2 bases and the J segment 6 bases; nucleotides outside the gene matches: 9. Germline V gene data show CDR1 as SGHNT and CDR2 as YYREEE (reference sequence). CDR3 length: 16 amino acids. The CDR3 protein is CASSFLAGGRGDTQYF. The DNA of the CDR3 is TGTGCCAGCAGCTTTTTAGCGGGGGGCCGTGGGGATACGCAGTATTTT.

The chain recombines TRBV5-4 with TRBJ2-6, with 7 bases that match TRBD2. In germline, CDR1 is SGHNT, CDR2 YYREEE (reference sequence). The V segment lost 2 bases and the J segment 1 base; nucleotides outside the gene matches: 9. The CDR3 loop spans 18 amino acids. The chain's CDR3 is CASSFYKAGRSGANVLTF. The CDR3 nucleotides read TGTGCCAGCAGCTTTTATAAGGCCGGGAGGTCTGGGGCCAACGTCCTGACTTTC.

In this sample, this clone turned up a few times. The V call is TRBV6-5, the J call TRBJ2-7; TRBD1 might be the D (6 bases). Germline CDR1 is MNHEY and CDR2 is SVGAGI. The CDR3 runs to 12 residues. The V end lost 5 bases, the J end lost 4 bases, and 9 bases lay between the germline ends. DNA for the CDR3: TGTGCCAGCAGTCGACAGGATTACGAGCAGTACGTC. Protein product: CASSRQDYEQYV.

The chain carries TRBV5-1 and TRBJ2-2; D is unresolved. Trimming took 2 bases from V and 0 from J, leaving 11 bases between them. CDR3 length equals 16 residues. Germline CDR1 is SGHRS and CDR2 is YFSETQ. DNA for the CDR3: TGCGCCAGCAGCTTTAGTCATACTTCGAACACCGGGGAGCTGTTTTTT. Protein sequence: CASSFSHTSNTGELFF. Based on the CDR3 plus reference TRBV5-1 and TRBJ2-2, the full variable domain is KAGVTQTPRYLIKTRGQQVTLSCSPISGHRSVSWYQQTPGQGLQFLFEYFSETQRNKGNFPGRFSGRQFSNSRSEMNVSTLELGDSALYLCASSFSHTSNTGELFFGEGSRLTVL.

The rearrangement uses TRBV19 and TRBJ1-2; the D is unclear. Germline CDR1 and CDR2: LNHDA and SQIVND (reference sequence). Trimming stripped 10 bases from V and 0 bases from J, with 18 bases between. The length of the CDR3 is 15 residues. CDR3 protein: CATGERIPANYGYTF. The CDR3 DNA is TGTGCCACCGGGGAACGGATCCCAGCTAACTATGGCTACACCTTC.

In its sample, this clone was seen once. The chain has TRBV9 and TRBJ2-3; 9 positions match TRBD2. V shed 0 bases, J shed 6 bases, and the junction held 11 bases outside the gene matches. Germline CDR1 SGDLS, CDR2 YYNGEE. The CDR3 runs to 17 residues. CDR3 amino acids: CASSVGPGRGGRDTQYF. As DNA, the CDR3 is TGTGCCAGCAGCGTAGGACCGGGGCGGGGGGGCCGCGATACGCAGTATTTT.

The sample holds one count of this clone. The chain has TRBV19 and TRBJ2-3, with D perhaps matching TRBD1 (7 bases). The ends were cut back, 5 bases at V and 4 bases at J, with 19 bases in the middle. CDR3 length: 16 amino acids. Germline V lookup: CDR1 LNHDA, CDR2 SQIVND (reference sequence). The CDR3, as DNA: TGTGCCAGTAGTTCGAGGAGGGGGCCGTACTCAGATACGCAGTATTTT. This codes for CASSSRRGPYSDTQYF. The full variable domain, its missing parts supplied by reference TRBV19 and TRBJ2-3, is DGGITQSPKYLFRKEGQNVTLSCEQNLNHDAMYWYRQDPGQGLRLIYYSQIVNDFQKGDIAEGYSVSREKKESFPLTVTSAQKNPTAFYLCASSSRRGPYSDTQYFGPGTRLTVL.

The rearrangement links TRBV5-4 to TRBJ1-2; weak D call: TRBD1 (5 bases). The CDR3 runs 17 residues. V was shortened by 3 bases and J by 6 bases, with 24 bases between the two germline ends. The V gene's germline CDR1 is SGHNT and CDR2 YYREEE (reference sequence). DNA of the CDR3: TGTGCCAGCAGCTCCTCCGCCGGGACTCTGAAGGTCCATGGCTACACCTTC. Its translation is CASSSSAGTLKVHGYTF.

The chain carries TRBV5-4 and TRBJ1-1, with D perhaps matching TRBD1 (5 bases). V was trimmed by 3 bases and J by 4 bases, leaving 10 bases between them. The CDR3 runs to 13 residues. In germline, CDR1 is SGHNT, CDR2 YYREEE (reference sequence). CDR3 loop: CASSSTQGTEAFF. The CDR3 coding sequence is TGTGCCAGCAGCTCCACCCAGGGCACTGAAGCTTTCTTT.

This clone has more than one count but fewer than ten. Relative to the germline gene, one junction end is altered; a read error may explain this. This chain connects TRBV7-9 to TRBJ1-6; weak D call: TRBD1 (6 bases). This CDR3 spans 14 amino acids. Germline V gene sequence: CDR1 SEHNR, CDR2 FQNEAQ (reference sequence). DNA of the CDR3: TGTTCCAGCAGCGTACAGGGATCAGTTGGGACCCTCCACTTT. Protein sequence: CSSSVQGSVGTLHF.

CDR3 loop: CASSGRTGVNEKLFF. CDR3 nucleotides: TGTGCCAGCAGTGGAAGGACAGGGGTGAATGAAAAACTGTTTTTT. The V call is TRBV6-1, the J call TRBJ1-4, with 9 bases aligning to TRBD1. This CDR3 has 15 amino acids. The V gene end was trimmed by 4 bases and the J gene end by 5 bases; junction bases not matched to a gene: 5. From germline, CDR1 is MNHNS and CDR2 SASEGT.

This chain links TRBV5-6 with TRBJ2-1; 7 bases are a match to TRBD2. This CDR3 has 11 residues. The germline gives CDR1 SGHDT, CDR2 YYEEEE. V lost 4 bases and J lost 14; bases outside the gene matches: 6. The CDR3 nucleotides are TGTGCCAGCAGCGCGGGACTAAAGGAGTTCTTC. It translates to CASSAGLKEFF.

V is TRBV5-4 and J is TRBJ2-3; 10 bases map to TRBD2. This CDR3 region has 17 residues. V gave up 1 base and J gave up 2 bases; unmatched junction bases: 7. Per the germline V gene, CDR1 is SGHNT and CDR2 is YYREEE (reference sequence). The CDR3: CASSLPPLAGDTDTQYF. For the CDR3, the DNA is TGTGCCAGCAGCTTGCCCCCGCTAGCGGGGGACACAGATACGCAGTATTTT.

The chain is built from TRBV7-3 and TRBJ2-3; TRBD2 aligns across 12 bases. CDR3 size: 15 residues. V dropped 5 bases and J dropped 2; count of bases not matched to a gene: 2. Per the germline V gene, CDR1 is SGHTA and CDR2 is FQGTGA. CDR3 bases: TGTGCCAGCAGCCGGACTAGCGGGGACACAGATACGCAGTATTTT. It translates to CASSRTSGDTDTQYF.

The chain has TRBV15 and TRBJ1-5; 8 nucleotides match TRBD1. With 4 bases clipped from V and 2 bases from J, the junction kept 13 bases outside the gene matches. This CDR3 spans 18 amino acids. From germline, CDR1 is LNHNV and CDR2 YYDKDF (reference sequence). The CDR3 sequence: CATSIGQGVLFGNQPQHF. CDR3 DNA: TGTGCCACCAGCATCGGACAGGGAGTATTATTCGGCAATCAGCCCCAGCATTTT.